This TCR beta chain was sequenced for a study of cytomegalovirus exposure and HLA in healthy donors. The PCR contained 60 Vbeta and 13 Jbeta primers. Clones were read by immunoSEQ multiplex PCR, and TCRdb kept only the in-frame ones, dropping some. Altogether over 90,000 clones are present, approximately 70% being singletons, with the ten largest covering 3.5% to 4.5%. This clone was seen more than once but under ten times. Its antigen is as yet unknown. General study results and limits: Available immune exposure information covered CMV serostatus only.

The CDR3 length is 15 residues. CDR1 is SNHLY and CDR2 is FYNNEI in the germline V gene. V lost 6 bases to trimming and J lost 5 bases; unmatched junction nucleotides: 8. The origin of this receptor is a man between 40 and 49 years old in good health and CMV-seronegative. The specimen sequenced was PBMCs. The chain recombines TRBV2 with TRBJ2-1; the match to TRBD2 covers 9 bases. CDR3 in amino acids: CASRAQAGGHNEQFF. CDR3 DNA: TGTGCCAGCAGGGCTCAAGCGGGGGGTCACAATGAGCAGTTCTTC.